This TCR beta chain is from a study of T cell responses to AZD1222 COVID-19 vaccine. Study-wide findings and caveats: Baseline testing showed seropositivity in only six AZD1222 recipients.

Profiled with immunoSEQ multiplex PCR; TCRdb holds only in-frame clones, not every one. The data hold about 99,000 clones, with more than 85% observed a single time. Trimming removed 9 bases at V and 3 bases at J, with 5 bases between. This CDR3 is 10 amino acids long. Per germline, CDR1 LNHDA and CDR2 SQIVND (reference sequence). A single count supports this clone. Its specificity is unknown. Sequences were derived from peripheral blood, sampled 28 days after the second AZD1222 dose. This receptor was taken from an adult who received the AZD1222 COVID-19 vaccine. The chain carries TRBV19 and TRBJ1-1, with D hard to call. In nucleotides, the CDR3 is TGTGCCAGCAGACACACTGAAGCTTTCTTT. Translating it yields CASRHTEAFF.